The source of this T cell receptor (beta chain) is a study of T cell repertoires in cytomegalovirus infection. Whole-study findings and limits: Carriers of CMV plus the relevant HLA were identified by cumulative public TCR beta family frequency.

This clonotype was seen ten or more times. Its target is not known. The V end lost 11 bases, the J end lost 6 bases, and 18 bases lay between the germline ends. Germline CDR1 SGHTA, CDR2 FQGNSA. The CDR3 is made up of 13 amino acids. TCRdb re-called the reads with MiXCR, one entry per CDR3 protein. In the table there are approximately 89,000 distinct CDR3 sequences, 25% to 35% of which are singletons. The chain carries TRBV7-2 and TRBJ2-3; D could derive from TRBD1 or TRBD2 (5 bases each). This receptor was identified in a human donor in good health (CMV status not recorded). Some clones in this sample may be carry-over from other donors' samples. The specimen comprised CD8+ T cells from cultured PBMCs, sampled from culture after CMV antigen stimulation. The CDR3 loop reads CAGASGKSDTQYF. In DNA form, the CDR3 reads TGTGCCGGGGCTTCGGGAAAGTCGGATACGCAGTATTTT.